This T cell receptor beta chain was sequenced for a study of T cells in tuberculosis. The overall study: PBMC were archived before or within 7 days of starting treatment.

Comments on this clone: Its target is not known.

Time point specified: new active TB diagnosis, blood taken before or within 7 days of starting treatment. Data came from immunoSEQ multiplex PCR; TCRdb stores just in-frame clones and leaves some out. In the table there are about 34,000 clones, about 91% of which are singletons. Study-wide results and caveats: GEM motif frequencies gave about 70% accuracy; the GMM repertoire gave roughly 85%.

The source of this sequence is an adult with tuberculosis. The sequencing used PBMCs, collected at tuberculosis diagnosis.

As DNA, the CDR3 is TGTGCCAGCAGGCGTGGCAATGAGCAGTTCTTC. Amino acid sequence: CASRRGNEQFF. The chain links TRBV2 to TRBJ2-1, with D unclear. V gave up 6 bases and J gave up 6 bases, with 6 bases separating them. Germline CDR1 and CDR2: SNHLY and FYNNEI. This CDR3 region has 11 residues. Together with reference TRBV2 and TRBJ2-1, the CDR3 gives the full variable domain: EPEVTQTPSHQVTQMGQEVILRCVPISNHLYFYWYRQILGQKVEFLVSFYNNEISEKSEIFDDQFSVERPDGSNFTLKIRSTKLEDSAMYFCASRRGNEQFFGPGTRLTVL.